A selection of T cell receptor beta chains follows, all from one sample in a study of T cell responses to AZD1222 COVID-19 vaccine. Some clones are missing from TCRdb's copy, which holds only in-frame ones; the method was immunoSEQ multiplex PCR. The table shows some 120,000 clones, with approximately 87% occurring only once. The starting material was peripheral blood, obtained on day 0 of AZD1222 vaccination. These receptors originate from an adult in good health. Both conserved end residues are trimmed from each CDR3. The order of the fields is CDR3 protein, V gene, J gene.

cdr3_aa: ASSTTVNTEAF
v_call: TRBV19
j_call: TRBJ1-1

cdr3_aa: ASSIRTGNYEQY
v_call: TRBV19
j_call: TRBJ2-7

cdr3_aa: ASSQDWDGPKDCT
v_call: TRBV4-2
j_call: TRBJ1-2

cdr3_aa: ARVGETQY
v_call: TRBV27
j_call: TRBJ2-5

cdr3_aa: ASSDRESYEQY
v_call: TRBV10-1
j_call: TRBJ2-7

cdr3_aa: ASSYWSGTGGLDEQF
v_call: TRBV27
j_call: TRBJ2-1

cdr3_aa: ASSLGNGTSGWDTQY
v_call: TRBV7-2
j_call: TRBJ2-3

cdr3_aa: ASSFQGSTETQY
v_call: TRBV5-1
j_call: TRBJ2-5

cdr3_aa: ASSYSGPGVNTEAF
v_call: TRBV5-1
j_call: TRBJ1-1

cdr3_aa: ASSQSGGGGSPLH
v_call: TRBV3-1/TRBV3-2
j_call: TRBJ1-6

cdr3_aa: ASSQYGQGFFQAF
v_call: TRBV3-1/TRBV3-2
j_call: TRBJ1-1

cdr3_aa: ASSQEIRTANYGYT
v_call: TRBV4-3
j_call: TRBJ1-2

cdr3_aa: ASSLFGGPSETQY
v_call: TRBV7-2
j_call: TRBJ2-5

cdr3_aa: ASSLDSGRSTGELF
v_call: TRBV28
j_call: TRBJ2-2

cdr3_aa: ASSFGQGHEQY
v_call: TRBV5-6
j_call: TRBJ2-7

cdr3_aa: SVAGRGLNYGYT
v_call: TRBV29-1
j_call: TRBJ1-2

cdr3_aa: ASSPATGGSVREQY
v_call: TRBV5-6
j_call: TRBJ2-7

cdr3_aa: ASLIPGSHEQY
v_call: TRBV27
j_call: TRBJ2-7

cdr3_aa: ASSLSAASTDTQY
v_call: TRBV11-2
j_call: TRBJ2-3

cdr3_aa: ATSSGSLAQY
v_call: TRBV15
j_call: TRBJ2-3

cdr3_aa: ASSLGFSGAGGVTEAF
v_call: TRBV27
j_call: TRBJ1-1

cdr3_aa: ASSRQTGYNYEQY
v_call: TRBV7-8
j_call: TRBJ2-7

cdr3_aa: ASSSLRTGGNEQF
v_call: TRBV6-2/TRBV6-3
j_call: TRBJ2-1

cdr3_aa: ASSLEPGLAGTYEQY
v_call: TRBV7-9
j_call: TRBJ2-7

cdr3_aa: ASSQGVVTGELF
v_call: TRBV3-1/TRBV3-2
j_call: TRBJ2-2

cdr3_aa: ASSQRYNEQF
v_call: TRBV14
j_call: TRBJ2-1

cdr3_aa: ASSSTVDGYT
v_call: TRBV6-5
j_call: TRBJ1-2

cdr3_aa: ASLAGVYGYT
v_call: TRBV28
j_call: TRBJ1-2

cdr3_aa: ASSLLAGYYNEQF
v_call: TRBV5-6
j_call: TRBJ2-1